This T cell receptor (beta chain) was sequenced in a study of T-cell memory formation after mild COVID-19. TCRdb used MiXCR to reprocess the 5' RACE reads, holding one entry per CDR3 protein. The table lists more than 110,000 distinct CDR3 sequences, less than 25% of them singletons. The CDR3 is 15 residues long. Trimming cost V 1 base and J 0 bases; bases outside gene matches: 1. Looked up from germline, CDR1 is MGHRA and CDR2 is YSYEKL. The chain couples TRBV4-1 to TRBJ2-7; 9 bases match TRBD2. The sequence was collected from an adult woman who had mild COVID-19 (a few samples of this study predate the infection). Cell type and time point are not known. Sequencing was performed on PBMCs or a T cell subset sorted from them (not recorded which). This CDR3 is CASSQVSGSSYEQYF. The CDR3 nucleotides read TGCGCCAGCAGCCAAGTTAGCGGGAGCTCCTACGAGCAGTACTTC.